Here is one TCR beta chain with its context. In the authors' methods: Estimation of nucleated cell counts was performed using reference gene primer amplification. The assay was immunoSEQ multiplex PCR, and TCRdb's table has in-frame clones only and misses some. V, J and clone size derive from that table, while D and trimming were established from the DNA sequence. Among some 90,000 clones listed, 75% to 95% were seen once. This specimen belongs to a study of blood T cell repertoires in COVID-19. Study-level background: Collection of acute and convalescent COVID-19 samples took place in the United States, Italy and Spain. PBMCs, B-cell-depleted T cells, or T cells were the source of the cDNA or gDNA that made up the material.

Trimming removed 5 bases from V and 5 bases from J, with 6 bases in between. Germline CDR1 SNHLY, CDR2 FYNNEI. The CDR3 has 11 amino acids. The TCR comes from a woman aged 45-59 years in a cohort sampled during active COVID-19. Sequencing used peripheral blood. The chain links TRBV2 to TRBJ1-1, with D possibly being TRBD1 (6 bases). The CDR3 here is CASSTGTEAFF. CDR3 nucleotides: TGTGCCAGCAGTACAGGGACTGAAGCTTTCTTT.